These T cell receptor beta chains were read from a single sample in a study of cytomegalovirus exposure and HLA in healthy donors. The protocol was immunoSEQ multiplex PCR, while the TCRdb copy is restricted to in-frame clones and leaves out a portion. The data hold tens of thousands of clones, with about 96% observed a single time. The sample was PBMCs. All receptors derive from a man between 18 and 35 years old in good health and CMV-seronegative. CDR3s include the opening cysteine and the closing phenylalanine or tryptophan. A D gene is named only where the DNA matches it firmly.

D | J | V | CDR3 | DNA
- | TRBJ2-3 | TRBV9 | CASSPSTDTQYF | TGTGCCAGCAGCCCGAGCACAGATACGCAGTATTTT
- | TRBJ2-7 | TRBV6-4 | CASSRGEQSEQYF | TGTGCCAGCAGTCGGGGAGAGCAGTCCGAGCAGTACTTC
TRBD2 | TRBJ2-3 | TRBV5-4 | CASRPTAGAPDTQYF | TGTGCCAGCAGACCAACAGCGGGAGCCCCAGATACGCAGTATTTT